Following are 30 T cell receptor beta chains from one sample sequenced in a study of shared clonotypes between healthy human individuals. Here immunoSEQ multiplex PCR was the method, and the copy in TCRdb shows in-frame clones only, minus some. The profile covers over a million clones, with about 76% appearing a single time and approximately 1.5% taken by the ten largest. The material sequenced was memory CD4+ T cells sorted from blood. The subset is: CD45RA-negative fraction. These receptors originate from a man aged 18 to 35 in good health.

CDR3 region: CASSVERDTQYF. The CDR3 DNA follows: TGTGCCAGCAGCGTGGAGCGAGATACGCAGTATTTT. This chain links TRBV7-6 with TRBJ2-3; D unresolved. CDR1 is SGHVS, CDR2 FNYEAQ, per germline. This CDR3 has 12 residues. V gave up 5 bases and J gave up 5 bases, with 8 bases separating them.

This clone was counted a few times. The chain has TRBV27 and TRBJ2-2, with 7 nucleotides matching TRBD1. J was trimmed by 5 bases and V by 4 bases; bases with no gene match: 7. The CDR3 loop spans 15 amino acids. Germline CDR1 reads MNHEY; CDR2 reads SMNVEV (reference sequence). CDR3 sequence (DNA): TGTGCCAGCAGTTCCCGACAGGGTCTTACCGGGGAGCTGTTTTTT. This gives the protein CASSSRQGLTGELFF.

The chain links TRBV4-2 to TRBJ2-7, with 7 nucleotides matching TRBD1. Germline-derived CDR1 and CDR2 are LGHNA and YNFKEQ. Unmatched junction bases numbered 5, after V lost 3 bases and J lost 0 bases. The CDR3 has 15 amino acids. In nucleotides, the CDR3 is TGTGCCAGCAGCCAGTCGACAGGGAGCTCCTACGAGCAGTACTTC. Translation: CASSQSTGSSYEQYF.

A note on this clone: The sample carries other DNA sequences with the same CDR3. V usage is TRBV7-3 and J usage is TRBJ1-1; D may be TRBD1 (5 bases). Trimming took 4 bases from V and 4 from J, leaving 10 bases between them. Germline CDR1 SGHTA, CDR2 FQGTGA. The CDR3 is 13 residues long. The CDR3 region has the DNA TGTGCCAGCAGCTCAAAAAGGGGCACTGAAGCTTTCTTT. Its protein product is CASSSKRGTEAFF. The complete variable domain, with remaining parts taken from reference TRBV7-3 and TRBJ1-1, reads GAGVSQTPSNKVTEKGKYVELRCDPISGHTALYWYRQSLGQGPEFLIYFQGTGAADDSGLPNDRFFAVRPEGSVSTLKIQRTERGDSAVYLCASSSKRGTEAFFGQGTRLTVV.

The chain combines TRBV5-1 with TRBJ2-3; possibly TRBD2 for D (5 bases). The CDR3 is 17 amino acids. Trimming removed 4 bases from V and 5 bases from J, with 23 bases in between. Germline assignment: CDR1 SGHRS and CDR2 YFSETQ. In DNA, the CDR3 is TGCGCCAGCAGCCTCCGGGCAGGAGGATTTGTCGGAGATACGCAGTATTTT. It translates to CASSLRAGGFVGDTQYF.

This chain uses TRBV6-5 with TRBJ2-5; TRBD2 aligns across 13 bases. V shed 9 bases and J 0 bases; nucleotides not matched to a gene: 4. There are 15 residues in the CDR3. Germline assignment: CDR1 MNHEY and CDR2 SVGAGI. The CDR3 loop is CASRLAGGYQETQYF. CDR3 nucleotide sequence: TGTGCCAGTCGACTAGCGGGAGGTTACCAAGAGACCCAGTACTTC.

This clone is a singleton in its sample. This rearrangement joins TRBV5-6 to TRBJ1-1; tentatively, D is TRBD1 (5 bases). Germline CDR1 SGHDT, CDR2 YYEEEE. The CDR3 runs to 14 residues. The V gene lost 0 bases and the J gene lost 4 bases, with 10 bases spanning the gap. CDR3: CASSLGQGITEAFF. The CDR3 nucleotides read TGTGCCAGCAGCTTGGGCCAGGGTATCACTGAAGCTTTCTTT. Drawing the rest from reference TRBV5-6 and TRBJ1-1, the complete variable domain is DAGVTQSPTHLIKTRGQQVTLRCSPKSGHDTVSWYQQALGQGPQFIFQYYEEEERQRGNFPDRFSGHQFPNYSSELNVNALLLGDSALYLCASSLGQGITEAFFGQGTRLTVV.

There are many counts of this clone. The V and J genes are TRBV5-1 and TRBJ1-1; D not certain. V was shortened by 7 bases and J by 2 bases, with 12 bases between the two germline ends. Per the germline V gene, CDR1 is SGHRS and CDR2 is YFSETQ. The CDR3 is made up of 13 amino acids. The CDR3 loop is CASQVRENTEAFF. The CDR3 coding sequence is TGCGCCAGCCAGGTACGGGAAAACACTGAAGCTTTCTTT. The whole variable domain, filled in from reference TRBV5-1 and TRBJ1-1, reads KAGVTQTPRYLIKTRGQQVTLSCSPISGHRSVSWYQQTPGQGLQFLFEYFSETQRNKGNFPGRFSGRQFSNSRSEMNVSTLELGDSALYLCASQVRENTEAFFGQGTRLTVV.

The rearrangement links TRBV6-5 to TRBJ1-1, with a weak D call TRBD1 (5 bases). V shed 6 bases and J shed 2 bases, with 16 bases lying between them. Germline CDR1 and CDR2: MNHEY and SVGAGI. The CDR3 is 15 residues long. CDR3 loop: CASSGKGTPNTEAFF. CDR3 sequence (DNA): TGTGCCAGCAGCGGGAAGGGGACTCCAAACACTGAAGCTTTCTTT.

This clone appeared many times. The gene calls are TRBV5-1 and TRBJ2-5, with 12 bases identical to TRBD2. The CDR3 loop spans 17 amino acids. The V gene end was trimmed by 0 bases and the J gene end by 5 bases; junction bases not matched to a gene: 8. Germline lookup yields CDR1 SGHRS and CDR2 YFSETQ. CDR3 sequence: CASSLAPSGGARETQYF. In nucleotides, the CDR3 is TGCGCCAGCAGCTTGGCCCCTAGCGGGGGGGCCCGGGAGACCCAGTACTTC.

The table lists this clone with a few counts. CDR3 protein: CASNVQGAYEQFF. DNA for the CDR3: TGTGCCAGTAACGTCCAGGGGGCCTATGAGCAGTTCTTC. V is TRBV19 and J is TRBJ2-1, with 8 bases that match TRBD1. Germline V gives CDR1 LNHDA, CDR2 SQIVND (reference sequence). V trimming: 7 bases; J trimming: 8 bases; junction bases outside the gene matches: 7. The CDR3 spans 13 residues.

The chain is built from TRBV5-1 and TRBJ2-2; D not resolved. Per germline, CDR1 SGHRS and CDR2 YFSETQ. The V end was cut by 3 bases, the J end by 8 bases, with 5 bases between. CDR3 length: 11 amino acids. The CDR3 spells CASSSEGELFF. The CDR3 DNA reads as TGCGCCAGCAGCTCGGAAGGGGAGCTGTTTTTT.

As concerns this clone: This sample includes further DNA sequences coding for the same CDR3. This chain links TRBV2 with TRBJ2-7; D call uncertain. Germline V gene data show CDR1 as SNHLY and CDR2 as FYNNEI. The CDR3 has 11 amino acids. With 6 bases removed from V and 3 bases from J, the gap between germline ends came to 6 bases. CDR3 nucleotides: TGTGCCAGCAGAGCGTACTACGAGCAGTACTTC. Translated: CASRAYYEQYF.

The rearrangement uses TRBV18 and TRBJ1-2; 8 nucleotides agree with TRBD1. Germline V gene data show CDR1 as KGHSH and CDR2 as LQKENI. This CDR3 contains 15 residues. Trimming removed 3 bases from V and 5 bases from J; junction bases left unmatched: 8. The CDR3 nucleotides are TGTGCCAGCTCACCCGACGGACAGGGCCTTTATGGCTACACCTTC. This gives the protein CASSPDGQGLYGYTF.

In its sample, this clone was seen many times. The chain recombines TRBV5-1 with TRBJ1-4; D possibly corresponds to TRBD1 (5 bases). This CDR3 contains 15 residues. Germline CDR1 SGHRS, CDR2 YFSETQ. With 4 bases removed from V and 3 bases from J, the gap between germline ends came to 13 bases. CDR3 coding DNA: TGCGCCAGCAGCGATCAGGGCCCGGCTAATGAAAAACTGTTTTTT. Encoded protein: CASSDQGPANEKLFF.

J is TRBJ2-1 and V is TRBV5-1; 11 bases align to TRBD1. J was trimmed by 6 bases and V by 4 bases; bases with no gene match: 3. The germline V gene has CDR1 SGHRS and CDR2 YFSETQ. This CDR3 comprises 14 residues. The CDR3 loop reads CASSKGTGGNEQFF. DNA of the CDR3: TGCGCCAGCAGCAAGGGGACAGGGGGCAATGAGCAGTTCTTC. Looking up the rest from reference TRBV5-1 and TRBJ2-1 gives the full variable domain: KAGVTQTPRYLIKTRGQQVTLSCSPISGHRSVSWYQQTPGQGLQFLFEYFSETQRNKGNFPGRFSGRQFSNSRSEMNVSTLELGDSALYLCASSKGTGGNEQFFGPGTRLTVL.

This clone has more than one count but fewer than ten. The V call is TRBV19, the J call TRBJ1-2; D perhaps matches TRBD1 (6 bases). Germline V CDR1 and CDR2: LNHDA, SQIVND (reference sequence). V was clipped by 5 bases and J by 2 bases, with 18 bases between them. There are 16 residues in the CDR3. CDR3: CASSPSGAGANYGYTF. In DNA form, the CDR3 reads TGTGCCAGTAGTCCTTCGGGAGCAGGGGCCAACTATGGCTACACCTTC.

This chain joins TRBV25-1 and TRBJ1-2, with D possibly TRBD1 on 6 matching bases. Trimming pared 11 bases from V and 4 bases from J, leaving 14 bases between. Germline V gene sequence: CDR1 MGHDK, CDR2 SYGVNS. This CDR3 contains 12 residues. The CDR3 sequence is CAARGGSYGYTF. The DNA for the CDR3 is TGTGCCGCAAGGGGGGGCTCCTATGGCTACACCTTC.

The CDR3 DNA sequence: TGTGCCAGTAGTATAAAGTTGGGAGGGGCTACTGAAGCTTTCTTT. It codes for CASSIKLGGATEAFF. J is TRBJ1-1 and V is TRBV19; perhaps TRBD1 as D (5 bases). The CDR3 covers 15 residues. Germline-derived CDR1 and CDR2 are LNHDA and SQIVND (reference sequence). V lost 2 bases and J lost 5, with 15 bases in between.

This clone has a handful of counts. The V gene is TRBV12-5, the J gene TRBJ2-3, with D possibly called TRBD1 or TRBD2 (5 bases each). In germline, CDR1 is LGHNT, CDR2 FRNRAP. CDR3 size: 13 residues. CDR3 coding DNA: TGTGCCTTGGGGGAGATAGTCACAGATACGCAGTATTTT. Encoded protein: CALGEIVTDTQYF.

The chain joins TRBV10-1 to TRBJ2-5; D might be TRBD2 (6 bases). The V and J ends lost 3 bases and 1 base respectively, with 9 bases between them. This CDR3 comprises 14 residues. Germline-derived CDR1 and CDR2 are WNHNN and SYGVQD (reference sequence). Here the CDR3 reads CASSDGGPQETQYF. In DNA, the CDR3 is TGCGCCAGCAGTGACGGGGGACCCCAAGAGACCCAGTACTTC.

The genes are TRBV5-8 and TRBJ2-7; D might be TRBD1 or TRBD2, each matching 5 bases. From germline, CDR1 is SGHTS and CDR2 YDEGEE. V was clipped by 4 bases and J by 6 bases, with 14 bases between them. The CDR3 is 13 amino acids. The CDR3 region has the DNA TGTGCCAGCAGCCCCTGGGACCGGGGCGAGCAGTACTTC. Its translation: CASSPWDRGEQYF.

The genes are TRBV7-8 and TRBJ2-5; TRBD2 matches 8 bases. J gave up 13 bases and V 1 base, and 5 bases lay outside the gene matches. The CDR3 spans 12 residues. Germline V gene sequence: CDR1 SGHVS, CDR2 FQNEAQ. The CDR3 nucleotides are TGTGCCAGCAGCTTAGTTCGCGGGGGGTCGTACTTC. Residues: CASSLVRGGSYF.

The chain recombines TRBV7-2 with TRBJ1-4, with D possibly matching TRBD1 (6 bases). CDR3 size: 15 residues. Germline values: CDR1 SGHTA, CDR2 FQGNSA. The V and J ends lost 5 bases and 4 bases respectively, with 14 bases between them. CDR3 in amino acids: CASSPQGSGNEKLFF. The CDR3 nucleotides read TGTGCCAGCAGCCCCCAGGGGTCGGGTAATGAAAAACTGTTTTTT.

The sample holds one count of this clone. The genes are TRBV5-1 and TRBJ2-3, with D possibly being TRBD2 (6 bases). V was pared by 6 bases and J by 5 bases, with 16 bases between. Germline V gene lookup returns CDR1 SGHRS and CDR2 YFSETQ. This CDR3 has 14 amino acids. The CDR3 region has the DNA TGCGCCAGCAAATCGGGAGACCTCCTAGATACGCAGTATTTT. Amino acids: CASKSGDLLDTQYF.

The chain joins TRBV2 to TRBJ2-1; tentatively, D is TRBD1 (5 bases). Trimming took off 7 bases at V and 2 bases at J, with 12 bases between the two ends. This CDR3 spans 14 amino acids. Germline loops: CDR1 SNHLY, CDR2 FYNNEI. CDR3 sequence: CASTGAVPYNEQFF. In nucleotides, the CDR3 is TGTGCCAGCACTGGGGCGGTTCCCTACAATGAGCAGTTCTTC.

Regarding this clone: Distinct nucleotide sequences in the sample also encode this CDR3. The gene calls are TRBV6-5 and TRBJ1-6, with 10 positions matching TRBD1. This CDR3 comprises 13 residues. V lost 8 bases to trimming and J lost 7 bases; unmatched junction nucleotides: 2. Germline V lookup: CDR1 MNHEY, CDR2 SVGAGI. The CDR3 DNA is TGTGCCAGCTCGGACAGGGGGAATTCACCCCTCCACTTT. Protein sequence: CASSDRGNSPLHF.

The V gene is TRBV19, the J gene TRBJ1-1; D remains ambiguous. Trimming removed 3 bases at V and 4 bases at J, with 9 bases between. Germline CDR1 and CDR2: LNHDA and SQIVND (reference sequence). The CDR3 consists of 13 residues. The CDR3 here is CASSILGSTEAFF. CDR3 nucleotide sequence: TGTGCCAGTAGTATCCTAGGGAGCACTGAAGCTTTCTTT.

Only one count was recorded for this clone. CDR3: CASSQGGAQGSLYF. CDR3 nucleotides: TGTGCCAGCAGTCAAGGGGGGGCCCAGGGGAGTTTGTACTTC. The chain links TRBV6-6 to TRBJ2-7, with D perhaps matching TRBD2 (7 bases). Germline assignment: CDR1 MNHNY and CDR2 SVGAGI (reference sequence). The CDR3 is 14 amino acids. V lost 5 bases and J 12 bases, leaving 23 bases between the germline ends.

The count of this clone is one. The genes are TRBV7-9 and TRBJ2-2; D not certain. Trimming removed 6 bases at V and 8 bases at J, with 19 bases between. Germline V gives CDR1 SEHNR, CDR2 FQNEAQ (reference sequence). This CDR3 has 15 amino acids. The CDR3 DNA sequence: TGTGCCAGCAGTGTACCTGATGGGTTTAGTGGGGAGCTGTTTTTT. Its protein is CASSVPDGFSGELFF.